This T cell receptor (beta chain) was obtained from a study of radiotherapy plus CTLA-4 blockade in lung cancer. Study-level background: Of the patients, about 20% showed objective responses and 31% attained disease control. Study-wide points: The best prediction of response reportedly came from early blood T cell clone dynamics, with interferon-beta. In blood, TCR clones derived from the tumor expanded after radiotherapy plus ipilimumab.

Chemo-refractory metastatic non-small-cell lung cancer patients underwent focal radiation alongside CTLA-4 blockade with ipilimumab. Using immunoSEQ multiplex PCR, the repertoire was profiled, and TCRdb retains in-frame clones only, with some absent. Altogether about 100,000 clones are present, 83% being singletons, with the ten largest covering roughly 0.85%. Note on this clone: Its cognate antigen is unknown.

V lost 4 bases to trimming and J lost 6 bases, with 19 bases between them. The germline V gene has CDR1 MNHEY and CDR2 SMNVEV (reference sequence). This CDR3 contains 17 residues. This material consisted of peripheral blood, taken from a patient treated with radiotherapy plus ipilimumab. This chain links TRBV27 with TRBJ1-6; tentatively, D is TRBD1 (5 bases). The receptor comes from a human donor with non-small cell lung cancer who had stable disease on radiotherapy plus ipilimumab. The CDR3 DNA reads TGTGCCAGCAGTTCCCCCCCCTTGCAGGGTCGTAATTCACCCCTCCACTTT. It codes for CASSSPPLQGRNSPLHF.